Listed here are 10 T cell receptor beta chains from one sample, sequenced in a study of CD8 T cells in ankylosing spondylitis (dated by TCRdb to between 2016 and 2019). Broad study findings and their caveats: Blood from ankylosing spondylitis patients appeared to be characterized by a TCR beta motif made up of eight highly homologous amino acid variants.

Libraries were prepared through 5' RACE. Sequencing relied on an Illumina HiSeq 2500. TCRdb handled the public reads itself, with Q25 trimming in fastp and clone calling in MiXCR, and kept productive beta chains. Every entry covers one CDR3 protein and lists the most common genes and DNA from its rows. The table for this sample lists a few hundred thousand distinct CDR3 sequences; 20% to 25% of them were counted only once. Less than 20% of the sample lies in the top ten. The antigens these receptors bind are not known. The specimen sequenced was blood, either unsorted or a sorted T cell fraction (not recorded which). Every receptor here comes from a male donor with ankylosing spondylitis.

The chain couples TRBV6-6 to TRBJ2-1; D is unclear. V was shortened by 1 base and J by 10 bases, with 11 bases between the two germline ends. The V gene's germline CDR1 is MNHNY and CDR2 SVGAGI (reference sequence). The CDR3 is made up of 13 amino acids. DNA for the CDR3: TGTGCCAGCAGTTACTTCAACGAGCAAGAGCAGTTCTTC. It encodes CASSYFNEQEQFF.

This clonotype showed up just a few times. V is TRBV7-8 and J is TRBJ2-2; 13 bases are shared with TRBD2. The CDR3 spans 17 residues. Germline trimming cut 0 bases from V and 6 bases from J; bases unmatched to any gene: 4. Germline V gene lookup returns CDR1 SGHVS and CDR2 FQNEAQ. The CDR3 bases are TGTGCCAGCAGCTTAGCTGGCGGACTAGCGGGAGCCGGGGAGCTGTTTTTT. Its translation is CASSLAGGLAGAGELFF.

J is TRBJ2-3 and V is TRBV5-1, with 8 bases matching TRBD2. V was clipped by 6 bases and J by 3 bases; unmatched bases: 9. Germline lookup yields CDR1 SGHRS and CDR2 YFSETQ. The CDR3 is 15 amino acids. The CDR3 DNA reads TGCGCCAGCACCCTAGGCGGGAGGAAAACAGATACGCAGTATTTT. It yields the protein CASTLGGRKTDTQYF.

This clonotype was seen a handful of times. V gene TRBV12-3 or TRBV12-4 combines with J gene TRBJ2-7, with D hard to call. V lost 5 bases and J lost 2, with 19 bases in between. This CDR3 comprises 16 residues. The CDR3 coding sequence is TGTGCCAGCAGTCGTAATTGGGCAATAGGTACCTACGAGCAGTACTTC. This codes for CASSRNWAIGTYEQYF.

The J gene is TRBJ1-1, the V gene TRBV5-1; D is unresolved. The V gene lost 2 bases and the J gene lost 4 bases, with 12 bases spanning the gap. This CDR3 has 14 residues. Germline loops: CDR1 SGHRS, CDR2 YFSETQ. The CDR3 sequence: CASSFGVKGTEAFF. In nucleotides, the CDR3 is TGCGCCAGCAGCTTTGGAGTTAAGGGCACTGAAGCTTTCTTT.

This clonotype was picked up a small number of times. The chain employs TRBV29-1 and TRBJ1-1; 7 positions agree with TRBD1. Germline CDR1 SQVTM, CDR2 ANQGSEA. This CDR3 is 13 amino acids long. Trimming at V came to 8 bases and at J to 0 bases, leaving 6 bases not matched to a gene. CDR3 in DNA: TGCAGCCACAGGGGACCCATGAACACTGAAGCTTTCTTT. The encoded protein is CSHRGPMNTEAFF.

A word on this clonotype: A much larger clone is a single base away; this may be a read error. The chain couples TRBV12-3 or TRBV12-4 to TRBJ2-1; perhaps TRBD2 as D (6 bases). This CDR3 spans 18 amino acids. CDR3 region: CACSLGLSSDSSYNEQFF. For the CDR3, the DNA is TGTGCCTGCAGTTTAGGGCTGTCTAGCGACAGCTCCTACAATGAGCAGTTCTTC.

This clonotype was seen a few times. The chain couples TRBV4-2 to TRBJ2-2, with 7 bases identical to TRBD2. The germline V gene encodes CDR1 LGHNA and CDR2 YNFKEQ. Trimming removed 0 bases from V and 3 bases from J; junction bases left unmatched: 10. The CDR3 totals 18 residues. The chain's CDR3 is CASSQDFAGTSDTGELFF. The DNA for the CDR3 is TGTGCCAGCAGCCAAGATTTCGCGGGAACTAGCGACACCGGGGAGCTGTTTTTT.

The chain joins TRBV6-2 or TRBV6-3 to TRBJ1-2; 7 bases line up with TRBD1. Per the germline V gene, CDR1 is MNHEY and CDR2 is SVGEGT. The CDR3 sequence is 15 residues long. Trimming took 4 bases from V and 4 from J; bases not matched to a gene: 9. DNA for the CDR3: TGTGCCAGCAGTTCGCCTTACAGGGGTGGCTATGGCTACACCTTC. This translates into CASSSPYRGGYGYTF.

The sample holds a few counts of this clonotype. The rearrangement uses TRBV6-2 or TRBV6-3 and TRBJ2-3; 8 nucleotides line up with TRBD2. After removal of 2 bases from V and 4 bases from J, the junction contained 5 bases not matched to a gene. Germline V CDR1 and CDR2: MNHEY, SVGEGT. The CDR3 is 15 amino acids. In nucleotides, the CDR3 is TGTGCCAGCAGTTACCCAGGACTAGCAGCAGATACGCAGTATTTT. This sequence encodes CASSYPGLAADTQYF.